The 12 T cell receptor beta chains below come from one sample, sequenced in a study of control samples from healthy donors and cancer patients. The method was immunoSEQ multiplex PCR; TCRdb's version includes in-frame clones alone and lacks a portion of them. The repertoire has roughly 45,000 clones, more than 90% of them found once; the top ten carry roughly 0.8%. The specimen was PBMCs. The receptors come from a man aged 30 to 45 with colorectal cancer.

V usage is TRBV4-2 and J usage is TRBJ2-3, with a possible D match to TRBD1 (5 bases). The CDR3 has 15 amino acids. Per the germline V gene, CDR1 is LGHNA and CDR2 is YNFKEQ. The V end was cut by 1 base, the J end by 6 bases, with 14 bases between. DNA for the CDR3: TGTGCCAGCAGCCAAGGGGGCTATAGGTGGGATACGCAGTATTTT. Translated, it gives CASSQGGYRWDTQYF.

The chain uses TRBV19 and TRBJ2-1; D remains ambiguous. The germline gives CDR1 LNHDA, CDR2 SQIVND (reference sequence). The CDR3 runs 13 residues. Trimming took 7 bases from V and 3 from J, leaving 10 bases between them. CDR3 protein: CASTTGFYNEQFF. In DNA, the CDR3 is TGTGCCAGTACGACCGGGTTCTACAATGAGCAGTTCTTC.

The rearrangement links TRBV6-5 to TRBJ1-2, with TRBD1 identical over 10 bases. The junction had 9 bases not matched to a gene; V was cut back by 7 bases and J by 4 bases. This CDR3 spans 15 amino acids. CDR1 is MNHEY and CDR2 is SVGAGI in the germline V gene. The CDR3 is CASTRTGGSIYGYTF. CDR3 nucleotides: TGTGCCAGCACGAGGACAGGGGGGAGCATCTATGGCTACACCTTC.

The V and J genes are TRBV10-3 and TRBJ2-5; 10 bases agree with TRBD1. The trim removed 2 bases at V and 5 bases at J, leaving 5 bases unmatched. CDR3 length: 15 amino acids. The germline gives CDR1 ENHRY, CDR2 SYGVKD. The CDR3 region has the DNA TGTGCCATCAGTGAGCTTGGGACAGGGGTGGAGACCCAGTACTTC. Translated: CAISELGTGVETQYF.

The CDR3, as DNA: TGTGCCAGCAGTCTCACTCGGGTTTCTGGCTACACCTTC. It specifies CASSLTRVSGYTF. The rearrangement links TRBV12-3 or TRBV12-4 to TRBJ1-2; D ambiguous. V lost 5 bases and J lost 7, with 14 bases in between. The CDR3 covers 13 residues.

The V gene is TRBV27, the J gene TRBJ2-7, with 10 nucleotides matching TRBD1. The CDR3 runs to 14 residues. Trimming took 6 bases from V and 7 from J; bases not matched to a gene: 9. From germline, CDR1 is MNHEY and CDR2 SMNVEV (reference sequence). The CDR3 region has the DNA TGTGCCAGCAGAATCGACAGGGGGCCTCGAGAGCAGTACTTC. Its protein product is CASRIDRGPREQYF.

This clone is a singleton in its sample. The V gene is TRBV30, the J gene TRBJ2-7; D unresolved. CDR1 is GTSNPN and CDR2 is SVGIG in the germline V gene (reference sequence). The CDR3 is 13 residues long. Deletions cut 3 bases from V and 5 bases from J, with 14 bases between. The CDR3 spells CAWSQDPSDEQYV. DNA for the CDR3: TGTGCCTGGAGCCAGGACCCCTCGGACGAGCAGTACGTC.

The sample holds one count of this clone. The rearrangement links TRBV30 to TRBJ1-2, with a possible D match to TRBD1 (5 bases). This CDR3 spans 13 amino acids. Per germline, CDR1 GTSNPN and CDR2 SVGIG (reference sequence). The ends were cut back, 2 bases at V and 8 bases at J, with 15 bases in the middle. The CDR3 loop reads CAWSFRDRRGYTF. In nucleotides, the CDR3 is TGTGCCTGGAGTTTCAGGGATCGGCGGGGCTACACCTTC.

CDR3 nucleotide sequence: TGCGCCAGCAGCCAAGATCTGGCGGGGGCCACTGAAGCTTTCTTT. The encoded protein is CASSQDLAGATEAFF. The rearrangement links TRBV4-3 to TRBJ1-1, with a possible D match to TRBD1 (6 bases). The CDR3 extends over 15 amino acids. The germline V and J ends were trimmed by 0 bases and 4 bases, with 12 bases remaining between them. Per the germline V gene, CDR1 is LGHNA and CDR2 is YSLEER.

This chain uses TRBV29-1 with TRBJ2-3; 10 bases are shared with TRBD2. Trimming removed 2 bases from V and 5 bases from J; junction bases left unmatched: 7. This CDR3 comprises 15 residues. The V gene's germline CDR1 is SQVTM and CDR2 ANQGSEA. This CDR3 is CSVESSGGALDTQYF. The CDR3 DNA is TGCAGCGTTGAATCCAGCGGGGGGGCATTAGATACGCAGTATTTT.

The chain is built from TRBV7-9 and TRBJ2-3, with a tentative D call TRBD2 (6 bases). From germline, CDR1 is SEHNR and CDR2 FQNEAQ (reference sequence). This CDR3 spans 15 amino acids. The V end was cut by 5 bases, the J end by 4 bases, with 16 bases between. Written as DNA, the CDR3 is TGTGCCAGCAGCCGAGGAGGGATTGCAGCAGATACGCAGTATTTT. Its protein is CASSRGGIAADTQYF.

This clone is a singleton in its sample. The chain carries TRBV12-3 or TRBV12-4 and TRBJ2-2; weak D call: TRBD1 (5 bases). This CDR3 comprises 13 residues. DNA of the CDR3: TGTGCTGCGTCCAGGGTGGTGGCCGGGGAGCTGTTTTTT. As protein: CAASRVVAGELFF.